This TCR beta chain stems from a study of T cells in Graves' hyperthyroidism and ophthalmopathy. Study-wide context: Initial diagnosis, before any treatment, was when peripheral blood was collected. Whole-study findings and limits: Most clonotypes expanded in the thyroid (above 0.001) were also present in blood.

Amplification targeted TCR beta CDR3 regions from RNA transcripts. During a first-round RT-PCR of the TCR CDR3, the HTBI primer set was used. Each CDR3 protein is one row after TCRdb ran MiXCR on the multiplex PCR reads. The data hold under 450,000 distinct CDR3 sequences, with 15% to 17% observed a single time. Patients counted as stable if ophthalmopathy did not develop within 18 months. Pregnant or lactating patients were excluded, as were those with uncontrolled infection or other autoimmune disease. Germline loops: CDR1 WSHSY, CDR2 SAAADI. V lost 4 bases, J lost 3 bases, and 7 bases lay in between. This CDR3 spans 13 amino acids. Worth noting for this clonotype: As yet, its antigen is unknown.

This sequence joins TRBV10-2 and TRBJ1-5; D is ambiguous. This TCR came from a woman under 30 with Graves' hyperthyroidism. The material sequenced was blood. The CDR3 here is CASSGSYNQPQHF. As DNA, the CDR3 is TGCGCCAGCAGTGGTTCCTACAATCAGCCCCAGCATTTT.